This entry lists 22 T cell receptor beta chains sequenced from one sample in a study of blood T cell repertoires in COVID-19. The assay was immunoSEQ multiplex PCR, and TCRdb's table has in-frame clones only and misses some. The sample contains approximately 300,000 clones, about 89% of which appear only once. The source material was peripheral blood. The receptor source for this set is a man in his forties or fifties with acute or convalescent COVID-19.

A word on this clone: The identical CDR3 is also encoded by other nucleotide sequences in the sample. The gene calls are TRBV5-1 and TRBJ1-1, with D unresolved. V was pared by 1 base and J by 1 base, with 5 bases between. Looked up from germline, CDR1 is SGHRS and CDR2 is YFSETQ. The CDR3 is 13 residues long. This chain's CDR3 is CASSLRGNTEAFF. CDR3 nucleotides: TGCGCCAGCAGCTTGAGAGGGAACACTGAAGCTTTCTTT. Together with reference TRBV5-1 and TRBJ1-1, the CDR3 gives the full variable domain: KAGVTQTPRYLIKTRGQQVTLSCSPISGHRSVSWYQQTPGQGLQFLFEYFSETQRNKGNFPGRFSGRQFSNSRSEMNVSTLELGDSALYLCASSLRGNTEAFFGQGTRLTVV.

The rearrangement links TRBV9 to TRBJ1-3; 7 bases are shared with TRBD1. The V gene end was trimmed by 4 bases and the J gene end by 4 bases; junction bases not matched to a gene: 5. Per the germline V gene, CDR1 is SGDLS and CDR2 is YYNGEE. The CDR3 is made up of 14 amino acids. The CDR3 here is CASSYTGVGNTIYF. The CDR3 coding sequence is TGTGCCAGCAGCTACACAGGGGTCGGAAACACCATATATTTT. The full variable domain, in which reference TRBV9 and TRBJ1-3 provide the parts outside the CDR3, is DSGVTQTPKHLITATGQRVTLRCSPRSGDLSVYWYQQSLDQGLQFLIQYYNGEERAKGNILERFSAQQFPDLHSELNLSSLELGDSALYFCASSYTGVGNTIYFGEGSWLTVV.

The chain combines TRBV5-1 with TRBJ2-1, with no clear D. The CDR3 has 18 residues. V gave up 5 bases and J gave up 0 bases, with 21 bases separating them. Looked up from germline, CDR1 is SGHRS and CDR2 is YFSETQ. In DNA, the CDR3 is TGCGCCAGCAGTAGGAGACTCAAGGCGACCAGCTCCTACAATGAGCAGTTCTTC. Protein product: CASSRRLKATSSYNEQFF.

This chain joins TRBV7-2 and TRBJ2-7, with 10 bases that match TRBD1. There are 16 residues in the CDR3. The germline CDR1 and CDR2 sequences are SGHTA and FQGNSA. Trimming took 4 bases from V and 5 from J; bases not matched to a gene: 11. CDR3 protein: CASSSQPPGTGDEQYF. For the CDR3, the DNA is TGTGCCAGCAGCTCTCAACCCCCCGGGACAGGGGACGAGCAGTACTTC.

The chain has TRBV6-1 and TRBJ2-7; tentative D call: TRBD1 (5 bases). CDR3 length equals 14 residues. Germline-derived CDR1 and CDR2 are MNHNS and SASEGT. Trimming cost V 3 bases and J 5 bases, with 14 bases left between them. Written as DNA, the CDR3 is TGTGCCAGCAGTGATCCTTCAGGGAACCACGAGCAGTACTTC. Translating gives CASSDPSGNHEQYF.

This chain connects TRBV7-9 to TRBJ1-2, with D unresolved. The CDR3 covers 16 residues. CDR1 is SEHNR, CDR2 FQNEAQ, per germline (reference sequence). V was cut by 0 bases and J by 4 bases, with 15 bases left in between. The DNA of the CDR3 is TGTGCCAGCAGCTTAGCGTCGGACTACATAAGCTATGGCTACACCTTC. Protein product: CASSLASDYISYGYTF.

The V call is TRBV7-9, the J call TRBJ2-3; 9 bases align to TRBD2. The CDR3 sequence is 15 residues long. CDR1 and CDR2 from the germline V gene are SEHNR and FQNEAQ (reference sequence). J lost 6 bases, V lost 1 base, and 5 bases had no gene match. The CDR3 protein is CASSLVWRGGDTQYF. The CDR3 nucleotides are TGTGCCAGCAGCTTAGTCTGGCGGGGGGGTGATACGCAGTATTTT.

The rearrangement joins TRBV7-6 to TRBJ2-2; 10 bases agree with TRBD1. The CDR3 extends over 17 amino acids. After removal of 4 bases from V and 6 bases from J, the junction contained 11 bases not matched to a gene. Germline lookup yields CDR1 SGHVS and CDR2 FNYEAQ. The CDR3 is CASSSLWDRGWAGELFF. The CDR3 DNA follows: TGTGCCAGCAGCTCCCTTTGGGACAGGGGTTGGGCCGGGGAGCTGTTTTTT.

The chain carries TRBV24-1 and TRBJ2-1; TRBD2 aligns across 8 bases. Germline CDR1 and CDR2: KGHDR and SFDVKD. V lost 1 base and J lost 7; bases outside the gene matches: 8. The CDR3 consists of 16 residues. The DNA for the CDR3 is TGTGCCACCAGTGATTTAAACAGCGGGGGAACGAATGAGCAGTTCTTC. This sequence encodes CATSDLNSGGTNEQFF.

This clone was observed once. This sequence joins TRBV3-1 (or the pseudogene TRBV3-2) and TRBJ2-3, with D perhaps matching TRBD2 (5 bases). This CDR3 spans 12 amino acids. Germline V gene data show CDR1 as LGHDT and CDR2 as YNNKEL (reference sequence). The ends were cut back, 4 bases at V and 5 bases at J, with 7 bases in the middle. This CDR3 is CASSPEGDTQYF. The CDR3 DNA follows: TGTGCCAGCAGCCCTGAGGGAGATACGCAGTATTTT.

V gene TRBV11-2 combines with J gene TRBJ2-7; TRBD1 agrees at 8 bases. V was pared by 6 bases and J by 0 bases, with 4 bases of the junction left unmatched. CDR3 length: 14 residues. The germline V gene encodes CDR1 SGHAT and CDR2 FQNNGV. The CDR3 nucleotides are TGTGCCAGCAGATCAGGGGGCTCCTCCTACGAGCAGTACTTC. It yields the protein CASRSGGSSYEQYF.

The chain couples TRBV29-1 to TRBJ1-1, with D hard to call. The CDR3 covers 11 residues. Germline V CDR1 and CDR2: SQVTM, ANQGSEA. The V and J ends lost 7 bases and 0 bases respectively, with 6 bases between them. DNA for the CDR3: TGCAGCGATCACATGAACACTGAAGCTTTCTTT. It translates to CSDHMNTEAFF.

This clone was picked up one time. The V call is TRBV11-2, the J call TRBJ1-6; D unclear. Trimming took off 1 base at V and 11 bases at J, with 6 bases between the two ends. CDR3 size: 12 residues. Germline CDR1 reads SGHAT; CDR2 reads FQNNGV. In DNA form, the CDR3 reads TGTGCCAGCAGCTTAGCCGAGACACCCCTCCACTTT. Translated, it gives CASSLAETPLHF.

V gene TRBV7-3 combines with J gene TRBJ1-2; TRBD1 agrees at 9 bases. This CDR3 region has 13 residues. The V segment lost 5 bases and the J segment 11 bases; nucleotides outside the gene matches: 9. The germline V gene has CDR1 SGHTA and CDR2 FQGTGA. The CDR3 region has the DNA TGTGCCAGCAGCCCAGGGACAGGGCACGGGTACACCTTC. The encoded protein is CASSPGTGHGYTF.

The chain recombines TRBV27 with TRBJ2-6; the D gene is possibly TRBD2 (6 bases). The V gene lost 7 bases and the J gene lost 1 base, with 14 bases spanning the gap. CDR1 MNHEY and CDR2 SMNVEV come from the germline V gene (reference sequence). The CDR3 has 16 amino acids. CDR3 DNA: TGTGCCAGCACAGGGACTCCGCAATCTGGGGCCAACGTCCTGACTTTC. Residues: CASTGTPQSGANVLTF. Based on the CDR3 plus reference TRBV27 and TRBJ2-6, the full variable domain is EAQVTQNPRYLITVTGKKLTVTCSQNMNHEYMSWYRQDPGLGLRQIYYSMNVEVTDKGDVPEGYKVSRKEKRNFPLILESPSPNQTSLYFCASTGTPQSGANVLTFGAGSRLTVL.

CDR3 sequence: CASSPVDLAGGPSGELFF. In DNA, the CDR3 is TGTGCCAGCAGCCCGGTAGATCTAGCGGGGGGGCCCAGCGGGGAGCTGTTTTTT. The V call is TRBV7-6, the J call TRBJ2-2, with 12 bases that match TRBD2. Germline V gene data show CDR1 as SGHVS and CDR2 as FNYEAQ. Trimming took 5 bases from V and 7 from J; bases not matched to a gene: 14. This CDR3 has 18 residues.

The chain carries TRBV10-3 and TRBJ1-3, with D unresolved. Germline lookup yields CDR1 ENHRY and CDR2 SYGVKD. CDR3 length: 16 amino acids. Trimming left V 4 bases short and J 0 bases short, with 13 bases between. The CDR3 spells CAISGLRVSSGNTIYF. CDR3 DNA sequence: TGTGCCATCAGTGGTTTGCGGGTGAGCTCTGGAAACACCATATATTTT.

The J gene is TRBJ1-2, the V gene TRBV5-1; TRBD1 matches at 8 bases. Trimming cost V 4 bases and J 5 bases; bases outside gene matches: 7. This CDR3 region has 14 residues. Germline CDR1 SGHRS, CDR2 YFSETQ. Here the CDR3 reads CASSPGQGGYGYTF. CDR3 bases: TGCGCCAGCAGCCCCGGACAGGGTGGATATGGCTACACCTTC.

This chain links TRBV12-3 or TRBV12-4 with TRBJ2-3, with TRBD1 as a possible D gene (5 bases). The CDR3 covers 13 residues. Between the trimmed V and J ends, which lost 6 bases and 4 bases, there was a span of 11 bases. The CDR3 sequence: CASSSGFADTQYF. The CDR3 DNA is TGTGCCAGCAGCTCAGGGTTTGCAGATACGCAGTATTTT.

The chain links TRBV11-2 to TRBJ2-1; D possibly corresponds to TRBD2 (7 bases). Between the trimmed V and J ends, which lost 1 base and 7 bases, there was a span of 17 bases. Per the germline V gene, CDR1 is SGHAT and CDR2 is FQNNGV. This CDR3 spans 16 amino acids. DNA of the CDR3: TGTGCCAGCAGCTTAGGTATCGGGGGGCCCCAAAATGAGCAGTTCTTC. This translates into CASSLGIGGPQNEQFF.

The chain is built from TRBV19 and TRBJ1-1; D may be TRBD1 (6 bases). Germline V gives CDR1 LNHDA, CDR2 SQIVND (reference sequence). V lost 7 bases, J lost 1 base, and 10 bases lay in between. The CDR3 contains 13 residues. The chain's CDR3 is CASTRQANTEAFF. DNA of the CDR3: TGTGCCAGTACCCGACAGGCGAACACTGAAGCTTTCTTT.

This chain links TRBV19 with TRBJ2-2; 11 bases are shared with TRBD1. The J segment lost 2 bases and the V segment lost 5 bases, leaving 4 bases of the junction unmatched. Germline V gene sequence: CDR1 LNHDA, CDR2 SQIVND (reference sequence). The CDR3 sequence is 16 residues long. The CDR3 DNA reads TGTGCCAGTAGTTCAGGACAGGGGGCTAACACCGGGGAGCTGTTTTTT. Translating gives CASSSGQGANTGELFF.